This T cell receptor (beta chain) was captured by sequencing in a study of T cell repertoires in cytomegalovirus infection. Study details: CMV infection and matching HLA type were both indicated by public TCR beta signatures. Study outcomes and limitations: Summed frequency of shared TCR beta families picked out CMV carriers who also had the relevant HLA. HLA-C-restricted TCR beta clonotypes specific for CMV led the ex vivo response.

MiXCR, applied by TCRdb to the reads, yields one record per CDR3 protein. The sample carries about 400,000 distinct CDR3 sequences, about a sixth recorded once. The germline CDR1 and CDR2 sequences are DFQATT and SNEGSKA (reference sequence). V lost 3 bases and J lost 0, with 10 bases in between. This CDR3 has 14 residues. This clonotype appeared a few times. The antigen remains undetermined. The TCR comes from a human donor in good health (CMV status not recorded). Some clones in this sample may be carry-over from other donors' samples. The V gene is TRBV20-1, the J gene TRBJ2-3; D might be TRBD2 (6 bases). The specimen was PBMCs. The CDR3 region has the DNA TGCAGTGCTAGTGGCCTAGCGAGCACAGATACGCAGTATTTT. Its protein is CSASGLASTDTQYF.